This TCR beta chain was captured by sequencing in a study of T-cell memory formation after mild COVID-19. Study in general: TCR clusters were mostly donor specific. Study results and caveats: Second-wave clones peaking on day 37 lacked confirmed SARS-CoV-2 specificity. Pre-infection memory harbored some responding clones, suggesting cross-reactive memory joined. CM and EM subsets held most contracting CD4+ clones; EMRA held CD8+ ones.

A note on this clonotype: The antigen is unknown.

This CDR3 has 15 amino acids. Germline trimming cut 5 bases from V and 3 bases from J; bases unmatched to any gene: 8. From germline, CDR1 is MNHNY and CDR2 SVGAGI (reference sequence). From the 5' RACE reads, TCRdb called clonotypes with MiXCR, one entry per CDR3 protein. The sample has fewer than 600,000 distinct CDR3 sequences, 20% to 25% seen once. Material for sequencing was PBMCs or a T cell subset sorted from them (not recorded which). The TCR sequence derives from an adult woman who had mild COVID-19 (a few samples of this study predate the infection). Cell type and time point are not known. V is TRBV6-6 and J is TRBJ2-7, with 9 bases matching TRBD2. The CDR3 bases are TGTGCCAGCAGTCCCGCTAGCGGGGCACACTACGAGCAGTACTTC. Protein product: CASSPASGAHYEQYF.